This T cell receptor beta chain was retrieved from a study of metastatic and nonmetastatic thyroid tumors. No treatment had been given to any patient before thyroid surgery. This clone was picked up many times. From the PCR reads, TCRdb re-called clones with MiXCR. This sample yields roughly 48,000 clones, of which about 20% are seen a single time; 3% to 4% belongs to the top ten. The origin of this receptor is a male donor with papillary thyroid cancer or a benign thyroid nodule (not recorded which). Some clones in this sample may be carry-over from other donors' samples. Input material: blood.

The CDR3 nucleotides read TGTGCCAGCAGTTATGTGCGGCAGGGGTTCGGGGAGCTGTTTTTT. Protein product: CASSYVRQGFGELFF. V is TRBV6-2 or TRBV6-3 and J is TRBJ2-2; tentatively, D is TRBD1 (6 bases). Germline V gene sequence: CDR1 MNHEY, CDR2 SVGEGT. CDR3 size: 15 residues. Trimming took 3 bases from V and 7 from J, leaving 15 bases between them.